The rows below give T cell receptor beta chains drawn from one sample of a study of CD8 T cells in ankylosing spondylitis. TCRdb reprocessed the 5' RACE reads with MiXCR, giving one entry per CDR3 protein. The data hold about 160,000 distinct CDR3 sequences, with under 55% observed a single time. The sequenced material came from synovial fluid, either unsorted or a sorted T cell fraction (not recorded which). The source is a male donor with ankylosing spondylitis. CDR3s include the opening cysteine and the closing phenylalanine or tryptophan. The D gene is left open where the match is weak. Size is omitted from some rows. Given values are once, few, many or a class for expanded clones.

clone size | D gene | J gene | V gene | CDR3 DNA | CDR3 protein
many | TRBD2 | TRBJ2-3 | TRBV6-5 | TGTGCCAGCAGTTACTCGACTAGCGGATACACAGATACGCAGTATTTT | CASSYSTSGYTDTQYF
- | TRBD1 | TRBJ1-2 | TRBV20-1 | TGCAGTGCTGGGACAGGGTCCCAAAACTATGGCTACACCTTC | CSAGTGSQNYGYTF
- | - | TRBJ2-7 | TRBV7-3 | TGTGCCAGCAGCTTACTGGACAGATTCCCCTACGAGCAGTACTTC | CASSLLDRFPYEQYF
few | - | TRBJ1-1 | TRBV27 | TGTGCCAGCAGTTTATCGGCGGGGTTGAACACTGAAGCTTTCTTT | CASSLSAGLNTEAFF
- | - | TRBJ1-1 | TRBV27 | TGTGCCAGCAGCTACAGCGGTGCCTCCGCTGAAGCTTTCTTT | CASSYSGASAEAFF
- | - | TRBJ1-2 | TRBV20-1 | TGCAGTGCTAGAGATAACACAGCGAACTATGGCTACACCTTC | CSARDNTANYGYTF
- | - | TRBJ1-1 | TRBV7-6 | TGTGCCAGCAGCTTGGGGGGGTTGACTGAAGCTTTCTTT | CASSLGGLTEAFF
- | - | TRBJ2-7 | TRBV5-1 | TGCGCCAGCAGGGGGCGGGGAACCTACGAGCAGTACTTC | CASRGRGTYEQYF
few | TRBD1 | TRBJ1-1 | TRBV20-1 | TGCAGTGCTAGAGGGACAGGGGACACTGAAGCTTTCTTT | CSARGTGDTEAFF
- | - | TRBJ2-2 | TRBV12-3/TRBV12-4 | TGTGCCAGCAGTTTCCGGGGGCGCGGCGGGGAGCTGTTTTTT | CASSFRGRGGELFF
few | TRBD2 | TRBJ2-3 | TRBV18 | TGTGCCAGCTCACCACCCCTAGCGGAGGCATTGGATACGCAGTATTTT | CASSPPLAEALDTQYF
- | - | TRBJ2-7 | TRBV9 | TGTGCCAGCAGCGAGGGTGGTGCCTACGAGCAGTACTTC | CASSEGGAYEQYF
- | - | TRBJ2-2 | TRBV5-4 | TGTGCCAGCAGTACAGGGACCGGGGACCTGTTTTTT | CASSTGTGDLFF
- | - | TRBJ1-1 | TRBV7-3 | TGTGCCAGCAGTAGTACAGGGTATGTCACTGAAGCTTTCTTT | CASSSTGYVTEAFF
- | TRBD1 | TRBJ2-7 | TRBV27 | TGTGCCAGCGGTCCACTGGACAGGGCTTCCTACGAGCAGTACTTC | CASGPLDRASYEQYF
- | - | TRBJ2-7 | TRBV3-1 | TGTGCCAGCAGCCGCCGACACCCAAGCTCCTACGAGCAGTACTTC | CASSRRHPSSYEQYF
many | TRBD1 | TRBJ2-1 | TRBV28 | TGTGCCAGCAGCAAAACCGCCGGGACAGGGCCGTACAATGAGCAGTTCTTC | CASSKTAGTGPYNEQFF
- | - | TRBJ1-2 | TRBV12-3/TRBV12-4 | TGTGCCAGCAGTTTAGTGGGACTCTATGGCTACACCTTC | CASSLVGLYGYTF
- | TRBD2 | TRBJ2-3 | TRBV2 | TGTGCCGAAAGACTAGCGGATAACACAGATACGCAGTATTTT | CAERLADNTDTQYF
- | - | TRBJ2-5 | TRBV12-3/TRBV12-4 | TGTGCCAGCAATAGCGGGACAGCTAAAGAGACCCAGTACTTC | CASNSGTAKETQYF
many | - | TRBJ1-3 | TRBV6-1 | TGTGCCAGCAGTGACGGTCCTTTCGGAAACACCATATATTTT | CASSDGPFGNTIYF
- | - | TRBJ2-2 | TRBV3-1 | TGTGCCAGCAGCCCCCAACAGGTTGAGGTGACCGGGGAGCTGTTTTTT | CASSPQQVEVTGELFF
- | TRBD1 | TRBJ2-7 | TRBV11-2 | TGTGCCAGCAGTTTCCCGGGACAGGGATTCCCCTACGAGCAGTACTTC | CASSFPGQGFPYEQYF
- | - | TRBJ1-2 | TRBV11-1 | TGTGCCAGCAGCTCAGTTGTGGGGACGGAACATCATCCCTATGGCTACACCTTC | CASSSVVGTEHHPYGYTF
once | - | TRBJ1-2 | TRBV28 | TGTGCCAGCAGTTTTATGGCAGGGTATTATGGCTACACCTTC | CASSFMAGYYGYTF
medium-sized | - | TRBJ2-3 | TRBV6-1 | TGTGCCAGCAGTGAAGGTCACGGTCCAGATACGCAGTATTTT | CASSEGHGPDTQYF
few | - | TRBJ2-6 | TRBV20-1 | TGCAGTGCTACAACAGGGCCCCCCTCTGGGGCCAACGTCCTGACTTTC | CSATTGPPSGANVLTF
- | TRBD1 | TRBJ2-5 | TRBV13 | TGTGCCAGCAGCCGCCGGGACAGAGGAACACAAGAGACCCAGTACTTC | CASSRRDRGTQETQYF
few | - | TRBJ1-1 | TRBV4-1 | TGCGCCAGCGGCTCGCGGGAGAGTACTGAAGCTTTCTTT | CASGSRESTEAFF
- | TRBD1 | TRBJ1-1 | TRBV4-1 | TGCGCCAGCAGGATAGACAGGGGGGACACTGAAGCTTTCTTT | CASRIDRGDTEAFF
- | - | TRBJ2-1 | TRBV28 | TGTGCCAGCAGACTTCACCCGAGGGCATACAATGAGCAGTTCTTC | CASRLHPRAYNEQFF
- | - | TRBJ2-7 | TRBV27 | TGTGCCAGCAGTTACCACGGAGAATTGTACGAGCAGTACTTC | CASSYHGELYEQYF
- | TRBD1 | TRBJ1-5 | TRBV28 | TGTGCCAGCAGTTTATGGACAGGGGGCAATCAGCCCCAGCATTTT | CASSLWTGGNQPQHF
- | - | TRBJ1-5 | TRBV5-4 | TGTGCCAGCAGCTTGGGTTGGTACGGTTGGCCTCAAGGCAATCAGCCCCAGCATTTT | CASSLGWYGWPQGNQPQHF
- | - | TRBJ1-5 | TRBV19 | TGTGCCAGTACCACTGGAGAGGCCCAGCCCCAGCATTTT | CASTTGEAQPQHF
- | - | TRBJ1-1 | TRBV20-1 | TGCAGTGCTAGATCCACAGGGCTGGGGGCTTTCTTT | CSARSTGLGAFF
- | - | TRBJ1-1 | TRBV5-1 | TGCGCCAGCAGCTTGTGGGGGGTGGACACTGAAGCTTTCTTT | CASSLWGVDTEAFF
- | - | TRBJ1-5 | TRBV5-1 | TGCGCCAGCAGCATACCCCGGGACGTTAGCAATCAGCCCCAGCATTTT | CASSIPRDVSNQPQHF
- | - | TRBJ2-7 | TRBV5-1 | TGCGCCAGCAGCTTTGCCTTGCGGGCCCGATCGTGGGAGCAGTACTTC | CASSFALRARSWEQYF
- | TRBD1 | TRBJ2-1 | TRBV6-5 | TGTGCCAGCACCTCCGGGACAGGGGTGTTCTTC | CASTSGTGVFF
- | - | TRBJ2-7 | TRBV9 | TGTGCCAGCAGCGTAGCTGGGGGCCCGGCCTACGAGCAGTACTTC | CASSVAGGPAYEQYF
few | - | TRBJ1-6 | TRBV29-1 | TGCAGCGTTGTTTCGGGTGACGGTTCACCCCTCCACTTT | CSVVSGDGSPLHF
- | TRBD2 | TRBJ2-1 | TRBV11-3 | TGTGCCAGCAGCTTAGATCCGAGTAGCGGGGGCTATGAGCAGTTCTTC | CASSLDPSSGGYEQFF
- | - | TRBJ1-6 | TRBV4-1 | TGCGCCAGCAGCCAAGTGAACCGGGATTCACCCCTCCACTTT | CASSQVNRDSPLHF
- | - | TRBJ2-1 | TRBV28 | TGTGCCAGCAGTCCATATCCACAGGGCCCCTACTACAATGAGCAGTTCTTC | CASSPYPQGPYYNEQFF
once | - | TRBJ1-4 | TRBV5-1 | TGCGCCAGCAGCTTCGAGAGCCGTGAAAAACTGTTTTTT | CASSFESREKLFF
- | - | TRBJ2-3 | TRBV7-9 | TGTGCCAGCAGCGCTCTCAACTACTCCATTTTCACAGATACGCAGTATTTT | CASSALNYSIFTDTQYF
few | TRBD1 | TRBJ2-7 | TRBV19 | TGTGCCAGTAGTTTGGGACAGGACTCCTACGAGCAGTACTTC | CASSLGQDSYEQYF
few | - | TRBJ2-1 | TRBV7-7 | TGTGCTAGCAGCTTAGTTGCTAGTAATGAGCAGTTCTTC | CASSLVASNEQFF
- | TRBD2 | TRBJ2-1 | TRBV3-1 | TGTGCCAGCAGCCCTATTCAGGCTAGCGGAGGGAACAATGAGCAGTTCTTC | CASSPIQASGGNNEQFF
- | TRBD1 | TRBJ2-7 | TRBV5-1 | TGCGCCAGCAGCTTTTACAGGGGCACCTACGAGCAGTACTTC | CASSFYRGTYEQYF
few | - | TRBJ1-5 | TRBV6-5 | TGTGCCAGCAGTTTCGGGGCAGGGACGGAGCCCCAGCATTTT | CASSFGAGTEPQHF